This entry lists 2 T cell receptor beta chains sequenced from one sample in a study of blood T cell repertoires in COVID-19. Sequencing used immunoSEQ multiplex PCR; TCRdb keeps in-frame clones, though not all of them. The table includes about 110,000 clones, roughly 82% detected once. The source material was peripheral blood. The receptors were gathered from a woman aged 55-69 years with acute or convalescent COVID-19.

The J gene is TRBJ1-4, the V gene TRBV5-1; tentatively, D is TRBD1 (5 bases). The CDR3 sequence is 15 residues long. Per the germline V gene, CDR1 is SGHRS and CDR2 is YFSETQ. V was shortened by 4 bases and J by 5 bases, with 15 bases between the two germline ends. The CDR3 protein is CASSRRGTENEKLFF. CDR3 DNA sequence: TGCGCCAGCAGCCGCCGCGGGACGGAGAATGAAAAACTGTTTTTT.

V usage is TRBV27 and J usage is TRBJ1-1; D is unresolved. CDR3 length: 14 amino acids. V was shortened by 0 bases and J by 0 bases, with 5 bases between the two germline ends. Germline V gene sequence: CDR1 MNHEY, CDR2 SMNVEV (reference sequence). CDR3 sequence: CASSLSAVNTEAFF. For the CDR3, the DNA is TGTGCCAGCAGTTTATCGGCAGTGAACACTGAAGCTTTCTTT.